This T cell receptor beta chain came from a study of blood T cell repertoires in COVID-19. Study-wide context: PBMCs, B-cell-depleted T cells, or T cells were the source of the cDNA or gDNA that made up the material.

Original data processing: Reference gene primer amplification gave estimated nucleated cell counts. The table came from immunoSEQ multiplex PCR; TCRdb's copy has only in-frame clones and leaves some out. V, J and clone size are those of that table, while D and trimming were read from the DNA. The repertoire holds more than 150,000 clones, with around nine tenths as singletons. The V and J ends lost 0 bases and 5 bases respectively, with 18 bases between them. Germline V gene lookup returns CDR1 LGHNA and CDR2 YSLEER. This CDR3 region has 17 residues. The TCR sequence derives from a man aged 50 or older with acute or convalescent COVID-19. This chain uses TRBV4-3 with TRBJ2-3; D gene ambiguous. Sequencing was done on a sample of peripheral blood. The CDR3 sequence is CASSQDLVGVLGDTQYF. CDR3 bases: TGCGCCAGCAGCCAAGACCTAGTCGGAGTCCTGGGAGATACGCAGTATTTT.